These 15 T cell receptor beta chains share one sample of origin, sequenced in a study of blood T cell repertoires in COVID-19. Using immunoSEQ multiplex PCR, the repertoire was profiled, and TCRdb retains in-frame clones only, with some absent. The data hold over 200,000 clones, with 83% observed a single time. Specimen: peripheral blood. Source of these receptors: a woman aged 25 to 39 with COVID-19, enrolled during active disease.

The V and J genes are TRBV5-4 and TRBJ1-1, with D tentatively TRBD1 (6 bases). Germline V gene sequence: CDR1 SGHNT, CDR2 YYREEE (reference sequence). The CDR3 totals 11 residues. V gave up 5 bases and J gave up 9 bases, with 11 bases separating them. This chain's CDR3 is CASSRDKKAFF. For the CDR3, the DNA is TGTGCCAGCAGTCGGGACAAGAAAGCTTTCTTT. Full variable domain (rest looked up from reference TRBV5-4 and TRBJ1-1): ETGVTQSPTHLIKTRGQQVTLRCSSQSGHNTVSWYQQALGQGPQFIFQYYREEENGRGNFPPRFSGLQFPNYSSELNVNALELDDSALYLCASSRDKKAFFGQGTRLTVV.

There are a few counts of this clone. This sequence joins TRBV9 and TRBJ2-2, with TRBD2 matching over 8 bases. Germline V gene sequence: CDR1 SGDLS, CDR2 YYNGEE. The CDR3 loop spans 16 amino acids. With V trimmed by 0 bases and J by 4 bases, 5 bases remained unmatched. CDR3 sequence reads: CASSVGGSGVTGELFF. CDR3 sequence (DNA): TGTGCCAGCAGCGTAGGTGGTAGCGGGGTCACCGGGGAGCTGTTTTTT.

This chain connects TRBV6-6 to TRBJ1-1; D may be TRBD1 (5 bases). Trimming pared 2 bases from V and 8 bases from J, leaving 12 bases between. The CDR3 consists of 13 residues. From germline, CDR1 is MNHNY and CDR2 SVGAGI (reference sequence). The CDR3 region has the DNA TGTGCCAGCAGTTACGGGACTGCACTCGAAGCTTTCTTT. Translating gives CASSYGTALEAFF.

The V gene is TRBV19, the J gene TRBJ2-1, with 10 bases identical to TRBD2. The ends lost 3 bases at V and 4 bases at J; junction bases unmatched: 9. The CDR3 is made up of 17 amino acids. CDR1 LNHDA and CDR2 SQIVND come from the germline V gene (reference sequence). CDR3 DNA: TGTGCCAGTAGTATCTTTTCCCTAGCGGGGGTATACAATGAGCAGTTCTTC. Translating it yields CASSIFSLAGVYNEQFF.

The chain couples TRBV7-9 to TRBJ1-4; TRBD1 agrees at 7 bases. CDR3 length equals 14 residues. With V trimmed by 6 bases and J by 3 bases, 4 bases remained unmatched. Germline-derived CDR1 and CDR2 are SEHNR and FQNEAQ (reference sequence). The CDR3 loop reads CASSRDRPNEKLFF. In DNA, the CDR3 is TGTGCCAGCAGTCGGGACAGACCTAATGAAAAACTGTTTTTT.

The CDR3 DNA follows: TGTGCCAGCAGCCAACAGGGGGATAATGGCTACACCTTC. Translation: CASSQQGDNGYTF. The chain couples TRBV4-2 to TRBJ1-2; TRBD1 matches 7 bases. Germline CDR1 reads LGHNA; CDR2 reads YNFKEQ. CDR3 length: 13 residues. The ends lost 2 bases at V and 6 bases at J; junction bases unmatched: 3.

The chain carries TRBV19 and TRBJ2-7; the match to TRBD2 covers 11 bases. V shed 4 bases and J 3 bases; nucleotides not matched to a gene: 5. This CDR3 is 15 amino acids long. The germline V gene has CDR1 LNHDA and CDR2 SQIVND (reference sequence). The CDR3 spells CASSTLAGDLYEQYF. The DNA for the CDR3 is TGTGCCAGTAGTACACTAGCGGGAGATCTCTACGAGCAGTACTTC. The complete variable domain, with remaining parts taken from reference TRBV19 and TRBJ2-7, reads DGGITQSPKYLFRKEGQNVTLSCEQNLNHDAMYWYRQDPGQGLRLIYYSQIVNDFQKGDIAEGYSVSREKKESFPLTVTSAQKNPTAFYLCASSTLAGDLYEQYFGPGTRLTVT.

V usage is TRBV11-2 and J usage is TRBJ1-2; D remains ambiguous. Germline-derived CDR1 and CDR2 are SGHAT and FQNNGV. Trimming pared 1 base from V and 4 bases from J, leaving 4 bases between. This CDR3 contains 12 residues. The CDR3 loop is CASSLGLYGYTF. The CDR3, as DNA: TGTGCCAGCAGCTTAGGACTCTATGGCTACACCTTC.

This chain links TRBV15 with TRBJ1-3; 8 bases are shared with TRBD1. Trimming took 4 bases from V and 4 from J; bases not matched to a gene: 3. The V gene's germline CDR1 is LNHNV and CDR2 YYDKDF (reference sequence). This CDR3 region has 14 residues. CDR3 coding DNA: TGTGCCACCAGCATCGGGACAGGCGGAAACACCATATATTTT. Its protein product is CATSIGTGGNTIYF.

This clone has more than one count but fewer than ten. The chain has TRBV2 and TRBJ2-7; perhaps TRBD1 as D (5 bases). Trimming took 11 bases from V and 6 from J, leaving 14 bases between them. The germline V gene has CDR1 SNHLY and CDR2 FYNNEI. The CDR3 spans 11 residues. The CDR3 sequence: CAGTQVSEQYF. CDR3 nucleotide sequence: TGTGCCGGAACACAGGTTTCCGAGCAGTACTTC.

The chain combines TRBV7-3 with TRBJ2-5, with D tentatively TRBD2 (5 bases). Germline loops: CDR1 SGHTA, CDR2 FQGTGA. V lost 1 base to trimming and J lost 2 bases, with 11 bases between them. The CDR3 is 15 residues long. The CDR3 spells CASSLKRASQETQYF. The DNA for the CDR3 is TGTGCCAGCAGCTTAAAGAGGGCGTCACAAGAGACCCAGTACTTC.

This chain uses TRBV19 with TRBJ1-1; D gene ambiguous. V gave up 1 base and J gave up 0 bases, with 3 bases separating them. The CDR3 length is 13 residues. Germline CDR1 and CDR2: LNHDA and SQIVND (reference sequence). The CDR3 bases are TGTGCCAGTAGTATAGCCTTGAACACTGAAGCTTTCTTT. Translation gives CASSIALNTEAFF.

J is TRBJ1-1 and V is TRBV5-1, with TRBD1 as a possible D gene (5 bases). V was trimmed by 4 bases and J by 7 bases, leaving 17 bases between them. Germline V gene data show CDR1 as SGHRS and CDR2 as YFSETQ. The CDR3 covers 14 residues. This CDR3 is CASSRQQGGLEAFF. The CDR3 bases are TGCGCCAGCAGCCGCCAGCAGGGCGGCCTTGAAGCTTTCTTT.

The CDR3 region is CASSQYTGGQYNEQFF. DNA of the CDR3: TGCGCCAGCAGCCAGTATACAGGTGGACAATACAATGAGCAGTTCTTC. V gene TRBV4-1 combines with J gene TRBJ2-1; TRBD1 might be the D (5 bases). Per the germline V gene, CDR1 is MGHRA and CDR2 is YSYEKL. CDR3 size: 16 residues. V lost 3 bases to trimming and J lost 4 bases, with 16 bases between them.

The genes are TRBV27 and TRBJ2-7; 7 bases are shared with TRBD1. Germline CDR1 reads MNHEY; CDR2 reads SMNVEV (reference sequence). This CDR3 is 15 amino acids long. Trimming cost V 6 bases and J 7 bases; bases outside gene matches: 15. CDR3 DNA sequence: TGTGCCAGCAGCCTTGTAGGGACAGCCTCGGAAGAGCAGTACTTC. Residues: CASSLVGTASEEQYF.